This T cell receptor (beta chain) was sequenced in a study of cytomegalovirus exposure and HLA in healthy donors. PCR primers comprised 60 Vbeta and 13 Jbeta primers. The method was immunoSEQ multiplex PCR; TCRdb's version includes in-frame clones alone and lacks a portion of them. The table shows roughly 130,000 clones, with about 8.5% occurring only once. This CDR3 region has 12 residues. V was shortened by 3 bases and J by 5 bases, with 8 bases between the two germline ends. Germline assignment: CDR1 SGHRS and CDR2 YFSETQ. Sequenced: PBMCs. The chain has TRBV5-1 and TRBJ2-5, with a weak D call TRBD2 (5 bases). The TCR sequence derives from a man aged 35 to 55 in good health and CMV-seronegative. CDR3 DNA: TGCGCCAGCAGCTATGGAGGTGAGACCCAGTACTTC. Protein sequence: CASSYGGETQYF.